The following is a TCR beta chain sequence with its context. What it recognizes is unknown. The V and J ends lost 3 bases and 2 bases, in that order; junction bases with no gene match: 6. The CDR3 runs 16 residues. In the library, unique molecular identifiers were attached to individual cDNA molecules. Authors' methods: With a range of about 23,224 to 690,600, the median per sample was roughly 95,000 TCRs. TCRdb used MiXCR to reprocess the reads, holding one entry per CDR3 protein. The V and J calls were not made by the authors but by TCRdb's processing. This table holds approximately 220 distinct CDR3 sequences, just over 97% found once. These data are taken from a study of human T cells and chemical hapten exposure. Study-level findings and limits: While controls formed fewer of them, expanded TCRs formed significantly more large CDR3 similarity clusters.

Treatment defined: therapeutic diphenylcyclopropenone sensitization with weekly scalp DPC. The TCR sequence derives from an adult with alopecia areata. Some clones in this sample may be carry-over from other donors' samples. This table probably holds off-target reads from a library built for another chain. This sequence joins TRBV12-3 or TRBV12-4 and TRBJ1-5; TRBD1 aligns across 8 bases. The material was whole blood, obtained before DPC sensitization or 2, 6, or about 24 weeks after (not recorded which). CDR3 residues: CASSLQGAPGNQPQHF. CDR3 nucleotide sequence: TGTGCCAGCAGTTTGCAGGGGGCGCCGGGCAATCAGCCCCAGCATTTT.